These 17 T cell receptor beta chains originate from one sample sequenced in a study of blood T cell repertoires in COVID-19. The method was immunoSEQ multiplex PCR; TCRdb's version includes in-frame clones alone and lacks a portion of them. This table holds about 240,000 clones, roughly 82% found once. Sequenced sample: peripheral blood. These receptors were obtained from a woman aged 70-85 years with acute or convalescent COVID-19.

The gene calls are TRBV4-1 and TRBJ1-2, with D perhaps TRBD1 (6 bases). Germline V gene lookup returns CDR1 MGHRA and CDR2 YSYEKL. V was trimmed by 1 base and J by 1 base, leaving 10 bases between them. The CDR3 contains 15 residues. CDR3 in amino acids: CASSQGDTFNYGYTF. As DNA, the CDR3 is TGCGCCAGCAGCCAAGGGGACACATTTAACTATGGCTACACCTTC.

The rearrangement links TRBV10-3 to TRBJ2-5, with D possibly being TRBD1 (6 bases). Trimming stripped 0 bases from V and 5 bases from J, with 16 bases between. The CDR3 runs to 16 residues. Germline values: CDR1 ENHRY, CDR2 SYGVKD. In DNA, the CDR3 is TGTGCCATCAGTGAGTCGTATCAGGGGATGAAGGAGACCCAGTACTTC. Protein product: CAISESYQGMKETQYF.

The CDR3 DNA reads TGTGCCAGCAAGCGGGACAGGGAATCAAGGCATGGCTACACCTTC. Translating it yields CASKRDRESRHGYTF. This rearrangement joins TRBV7-2 to TRBJ1-2; 9 bases agree with TRBD1. The CDR3 covers 15 residues. V gave up 7 bases and J gave up 6 bases; unmatched junction bases: 12. The germline V gene has CDR1 SGHTA and CDR2 FQGNSA. The variable domain in full, completed from reference TRBV7-2 and TRBJ1-2, reads GAGVSQSPSNKVTEKGKDVELRCDPISGHTALYWYRQSLGQGLEFLIYFQGNSAPDKSGLPSDRFSAERTGGSVSTLTIQRTQQEDSAVYLCASKRDRESRHGYTFGSGTRLTVV.

This chain links TRBV5-4 with TRBJ2-5; D unresolved. Per the germline V gene, CDR1 is SGHNT and CDR2 is YYREEE (reference sequence). Deletions cut 4 bases from V and 3 bases from J, with 10 bases between. The CDR3 sequence is 13 residues long. The DNA of the CDR3 is TGTGCCAGCAGCCAGCAACAGAAAGAGACCCAGTACTTC. Protein: CASSQQQKETQYF. The full variable domain, completed using reference TRBV5-4 and TRBJ2-5, is ETGVTQSPTHLIKTRGQQVTLRCSSQSGHNTVSWYQQALGQGPQFIFQYYREEENGRGNFPPRFSGLQFPNYSSELNVNALELDDSALYLCASSQQQKETQYFGPGTRLLVL.

Concerning this clone itself: Other DNA variants within this sample encode the same CDR3. The chain employs TRBV5-4 and TRBJ2-5; the match to TRBD1 covers 8 bases. The junction had 0 bases not matched to a gene; V was cut back by 0 bases and J by 5 bases. The CDR3 consists of 13 residues. CDR1 is SGHNT, CDR2 YYREEE, per germline (reference sequence). CDR3 residues: CASSLDRGETQYF. In nucleotides, the CDR3 is TGTGCCAGCAGCTTGGACAGGGGGGAGACCCAGTACTTC. The variable domain in full, with the rest retrieved from reference TRBV5-4 and TRBJ2-5, is ETGVTQSPTHLIKTRGQQVTLRCSSQSGHNTVSWYQQALGQGPQFIFQYYREEENGRGNFPPRFSGLQFPNYSSELNVNALELDDSALYLCASSLDRGETQYFGPGTRLLVL.

V gene TRBV6-5 combines with J gene TRBJ1-2; D not resolved. V gave up 6 bases and J gave up 4 bases, with 12 bases separating them. The germline V gene encodes CDR1 MNHEY and CDR2 SVGAGI. The CDR3 has 13 amino acids. The CDR3 protein is CASRTRDVYGYTF. DNA for the CDR3: TGTGCCAGCAGAACGCGTGATGTCTATGGCTACACCTTC.

The chain links TRBV19 to TRBJ1-3, with 8 bases matching TRBD1. Trimming cost V 4 bases and J 2 bases; bases outside gene matches: 7. Germline CDR1 is LNHDA and CDR2 is SQIVND (reference sequence). CDR3 length equals 16 residues. For the CDR3, the DNA is TGTGCCAGTAGTACCCCGACAGGGGTGGCTGGAAACACCATATATTTT. Protein sequence: CASSTPTGVAGNTIYF.

The CDR3 loop is CASSFRDYSPLHF. The CDR3 DNA is TGTGCCAGCAGTTTCAGGGATTATTCACCCCTCCACTTT. This sequence joins TRBV28 and TRBJ1-6; D might be TRBD1 (5 bases). CDR1 and CDR2 (germline): MDHEN, SYDVKM. This CDR3 has 13 amino acids. V lost 3 bases and J lost 8, with 8 bases in between.

This clone has only a few counts. J is TRBJ2-3 and V is TRBV7-9; D perhaps matches TRBD1 (5 bases). This CDR3 comprises 15 residues. Trimming left V 1 base short and J 3 bases short, with 11 bases between. Looked up from germline, CDR1 is SEHNR and CDR2 is FQNEAQ (reference sequence). The CDR3: CASSLGRAVTDTQYF. The CDR3 DNA reads as TGTGCCAGCAGCTTAGGCAGGGCCGTGACAGATACGCAGTATTTT.

The chain is built from TRBV27 and TRBJ2-7, with 8 bases aligning to TRBD2. The CDR3 covers 16 residues. Per the germline V gene, CDR1 is MNHEY and CDR2 is SMNVEV (reference sequence). The trim removed 6 bases at V and 1 base at J, leaving 11 bases unmatched. CDR3 bases: TGTGCCAGCAGCTACTACGGGGGGGCAAGTTCCTACGAGCAGTACTTC. Translation: CASSYYGGASSYEQYF.

V usage is TRBV4-1 and J usage is TRBJ2-2; TRBD1 matches 7 bases. The CDR3 is 15 amino acids. V trimming: 0 bases; J trimming: 6 bases; junction bases outside the gene matches: 4. Germline V gene data show CDR1 as MGHRA and CDR2 as YSYEKL. CDR3 coding DNA: TGCGCCAGCAGCCAAGAAACAGGGGTGGCCGGGGAGCTGTTTTTT. It codes for CASSQETGVAGELFF.

This chain uses TRBV19 with TRBJ2-3, with 7 positions matching TRBD1. V trimming: 8 bases; J trimming: 2 bases; junction bases outside the gene matches: 7. Looked up from germline, CDR1 is LNHDA and CDR2 is SQIVND (reference sequence). The CDR3 contains 14 residues. CDR3 sequence reads: CASSPGQSTDTQYF. In nucleotides, the CDR3 is TGTGCCAGTTCCCCGGGACAGTCCACAGATACGCAGTATTTT.

This clone was seen more than once but under ten times. V gene TRBV14 combines with J gene TRBJ1-2; D uncertain. V shed 1 base and J shed 4 bases, with 7 bases lying between them. Germline loops: CDR1 SGHDN, CDR2 FVKESK. The CDR3 has 13 amino acids. In DNA, the CDR3 is TGTGCCAGCAGCCAAGTCCGGAGCTATGGCTACACCTTC. Its protein is CASSQVRSYGYTF.

V is TRBV19 and J is TRBJ1-3, with TRBD1 as a possible D gene (5 bases). The CDR3 runs 15 residues. V was trimmed by 5 bases and J by 2 bases, leaving 13 bases between them. Germline CDR1 and CDR2: LNHDA and SQIVND (reference sequence). CDR3 DNA sequence: TGTGCCAGTAGTTACGGGGGGATCGCTGGAAACACCATATATTTT. The encoded protein is CASSYGGIAGNTIYF.

This sequence joins TRBV10-3 and TRBJ1-2, with D unclear. This CDR3 contains 11 residues. Trimming removed 4 bases from V and 4 bases from J, with 4 bases in between. The V gene's germline CDR1 is ENHRY and CDR2 SYGVKD. The CDR3 is CAISGAYGYTF. CDR3 in DNA: TGTGCCATCAGTGGGGCCTATGGCTACACCTTC.

This clone was recorded only once. The chain joins TRBV20-1 to TRBJ1-3; D unresolved. This CDR3 spans 11 amino acids. Germline CDR1 reads DFQATT; CDR2 reads SNEGSKA (reference sequence). Trimming stripped 4 bases from V and 8 bases from J, with 9 bases between. The CDR3 loop is CSAINGDTIYF. DNA of the CDR3: TGCAGTGCTATTAACGGAGACACCATATATTTT.

The rearrangement joins TRBV6-6 to TRBJ1-1; no clear D gene. CDR3 length: 14 residues. Germline-derived CDR1 and CDR2 are MNHNY and SVGAGI (reference sequence). Trimming left V 7 bases short and J 2 bases short, with 14 bases between. The CDR3 protein is CASTPGSTNTEAFF. The CDR3 coding sequence is TGTGCCAGCACCCCGGGATCCACTAACACTGAAGCTTTCTTT.